One T cell receptor beta chain is described in this entry. Its antigen is not known. Profiling relied on immunoSEQ multiplex PCR, and the TCRdb table lists in-frame clones only, not all of them. Of more than 60,000 clones listed, roughly nine tenths are singletons. The data were obtained in a study of OX40 agonist ivuxolimab in advanced cancers. Study context: Patients were dosed with the agonistic anti-OX40 (CD134) antibody ivuxolimab. Study-wide points: With doses of 0.1-3.0 mg/kg, partial responders showed among the lowest clonal expansion. Doses of 0.1 to 3.0 mg/kg were accompanied by clonal expansion of CD4+ and CD8+ blood T cells by week 6.

From germline, CDR1 is MNHNS and CDR2 SASEGT. This CDR3 spans 12 amino acids. Between the trimmed V and J ends, which lost 3 bases and 9 bases, there was a span of 11 bases. Blood was sampled at baseline, cycle 4 day 1, and cycle 7 day 1. The V and J genes are TRBV6-1 and TRBJ1-2; D may be TRBD1 (5 bases). The receptor's source is an adult with an advanced solid tumor such as melanoma, head and neck, liver or kidney cancer. The sequencing here drew on CD4+ or CD8+ T cells sorted from blood, taken in a trial of the OX40 agonist ivuxolimab. The CDR3 region has the DNA TGTGCCAGCAGTGAGAAAGGGGAAAGCTACACCTTC. Translating it yields CASSEKGESYTF.